Sequencing of this T cell receptor (beta chain) was carried out in a study of beta chain features in type 1 diabetes (dated by TCRdb to the late 2010s). In terms of the full investigation: Patients and healthy donors did not differ in mean age, gender distribution, total cell number or subset yield. In the study, TCRB repertoires of sorted circulating CD4+ T cell subsets from recently diagnosed type 1 diabetes patients were compared with those of matched healthy donors. Regulatory and stem cell-like memory subsets were isolated from only 8 patients and roughly eight healthy donors, whereas naive and central memory subsets came from all 30 or so donors. A total of about 100,000,000 sorted cells were examined across all samples, and RNA yield correlated strongly with the number of cells per subset.

The entire amount of isolated RNA was reverse transcribed using the High Capacity cDNA Reverse Transcription Kit, so the sequenced TCRB transcripts were expressed ones. Deep immunoSEQ sequencing was performed on naive, central memory and regulatory T cell samples, with an average of around 3.5 million total reads per sample. Sorted cells were lysed in RLT buffer and RNA was extracted with DNase-treated RNeasy Micro or Mini kits, depending on cell number. Each cell subset was processed separately to prevent cross-contamination, with patient and healthy donor samples processed together. Using the immunoSEQ multiplex PCR, TCRB sequences were amplified from cDNA into 87-bp fragments spanning the CDR3 region. Amplicons were sequenced on the Illumina HiSeq platform. The original methods were these. Synthetic template baselines were used to correct PCR bias computationally, reads within Hamming distance 2 were collapsed together, and singletons that could not be merged were discarded. Reads were aligned against IMGT to assign V, D and J genes, CDR3 length and insertions or deletions at six rearrangement sites. Within each subset, clonotype counts were normalized to the number of sorted cells before true diversity and Gini coefficients were calculated with the tcR R package. Repertoire sharing was quantified using the overlap coefficient calculated on TCRB nucleotide sequences. Here the immuneACCESS table is served through TCRdb, limited to in-frame sequences with V and J called. Missing clones are a known gap in these copies; in checked studies unresolved V genes cover under half, and the rest lacks a known reason. D and trimming come from the DNA, and the V and J calls and clone size come from that table. Here the sample has about 320,000 clones; about 15% occur a single time. The ten largest clonotypes hold 6.7% of the sample.

A single peripheral blood draw of around 100 mL on average was collected from each donor into heparinised tubes. A BD FACSAria II and a panel including CD45RO, CCR7, CD25, CD127, CD95 and CD27 were used to sort naive, central memory, regulatory and stem cell-like memory CD4+ T cells. Purity was above 95% for every sorted population. Right away, PBMCs were isolated by Lymphoprep density gradient centrifugation and were stained directly, with no culture step. So that batch effects would be minimized, each experiment stained and sorted samples in pairs, pairing one healthy donor with one patient. With respect to this clone: It has no known antigen specificity. Per-base quality was not reported, and no clone a single base away is much larger than it.

General findings and caveats noted by the study authors: Because cDNA was sequenced instead of genomic DNA, activated cells with high expression could be over-represented, although the groups did not differ in activation or CD3 levels. In all four CD4+ subsets, TCRB CDR3 length was moderately but significantly shorter in type 1 diabetes patients. At VDJ recombination sites, patients with type 1 diabetes made fewer insertions and deleted more nucleotides, a pattern implying thymic rearrangement abnormalities. The naive, central memory and regulatory TCRB repertoires appeared to resemble one another more closely among patients than among healthy donors. Shorter templates might have been favored by PCR, but patient and control samples were amplified and corrected together, so both groups would have been affected equally by any skew. Because small numbers of individuals were included in the HLA sub-analyses, any influence of HLA type on TCRB rearrangement was left unresolved.

Trimming removed 2 bases from V and 2 bases from J; the gene matches leave 6 bases unexplained. CDR1 is given as MNHEY and CDR2 as SMNVEV, both from the germline V gene (reference sequence). The CDR3 sequence holds 16 residues, the cysteine and phenylalanine included. The DNA shown is the 48-base CDR3, in frame from base 1. Sequencing input: central memory CD4+ T cells from blood. The V and J segments used are TRBV27 and TRBJ2-3; TRBD2 matches 8 bases in the middle. This clonotype was sampled from a man aged 30 to 39 in good health. The DNA sequence reads TGTGCCAGCAGTTTAGGGCGGGGGGCTTTCACAGATACGCAGTATTTT. Translated, this gives CASSLGRGAFTDTQYF.